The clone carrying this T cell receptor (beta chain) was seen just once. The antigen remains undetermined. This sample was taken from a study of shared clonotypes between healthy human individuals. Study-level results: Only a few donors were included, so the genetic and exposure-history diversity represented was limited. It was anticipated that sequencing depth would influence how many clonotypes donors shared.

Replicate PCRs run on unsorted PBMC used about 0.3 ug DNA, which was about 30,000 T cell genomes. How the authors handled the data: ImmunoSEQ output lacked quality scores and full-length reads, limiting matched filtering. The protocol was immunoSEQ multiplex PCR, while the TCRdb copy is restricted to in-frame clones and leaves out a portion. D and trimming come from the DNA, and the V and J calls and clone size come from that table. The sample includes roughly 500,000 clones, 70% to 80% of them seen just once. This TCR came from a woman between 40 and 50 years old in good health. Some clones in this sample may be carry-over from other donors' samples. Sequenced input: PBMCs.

CDR3 sequence reads: CSASRGQGGTEAFF. The CDR3 coding sequence is TGCAGCGCGAGTCGGGGGCAGGGGGGCACTGAAGCTTTCTTT. J is TRBJ1-1 and V is TRBV29-1; 7 bases are shared with TRBD1. This CDR3 is built from 14 residues. V gave up 7 bases and J gave up 4 bases; unmatched junction bases: 12. Germline V lookup: CDR1 SQVTM, CDR2 ANQGSEA. The variable domain in full, completed from reference TRBV29-1 and TRBJ1-1, reads SAVISQKPSRDICQRGTSLTIQCQVDSQVTMMFWYRQQPGQSLTLIATANQGSEATYESGFVIDKFPISRPNLTFSTLTVSNMSPEDSSIYLCSASRGQGGTEAFFGQGTRLTVV.